Below, 24 T cell receptor beta chains from the same sample are listed, as sequenced in a study of regulatory T cells in long-lasting Graves disease. Specified time point: persistent/refractory GD, antithyroid drugs over 5 years with positive TRAb. PBMC RNA served as the TCR library source. Construction of TCR beta libraries relied on iRepertoire HTBI primers and on Arm-PCR targeting CDR3 regions. MiXCR was run by TCRdb on the multiplex PCR reads, yielding one entry per CDR3 protein. The data contain under 500,000 distinct CDR3 sequences, under 25% of them seen just once; the ten biggest clones take up more than 20%. The sample here was peripheral blood mononuclear cells (PBMCs), taken when the disease was refractory, from a patient treated with antithyroid drugs. The receptors here all came from a female donor with Graves disease.

This clonotype was detected ten times or more. The chain is built from TRBV2 and TRBJ2-7; TRBD1 agrees at 9 bases. The CDR3 runs to 14 residues. V shed 1 base and J 7 bases; nucleotides not matched to a gene: 5. Germline assignment: CDR1 SNHLY and CDR2 FYNNEI. The CDR3: CASSEDRGLGEQYF. The CDR3 bases are TGTGCCAGCAGTGAAGACAGGGGGCTCGGGGAGCAGTACTTC.

A remark on this clonotype: A much larger clonotype is one base distant, so this may be a read error. V is TRBV27 and J is TRBJ2-7, with D tentatively TRBD2 (5 bases). This CDR3 region has 15 residues. The germline V gene has CDR1 MNHEY and CDR2 SMNVEV (reference sequence). The DNA of the CDR3 is TGTGCCGGCAGTTTATCTTTAGGACTCTCGCTCAAGCAGTACTTC. It specifies CAGSLSLGLSLKQYF.

This clonotype was counted only a few times. V is TRBV7-2 and J is TRBJ2-2, with D perhaps assigned TRBD1 or TRBD2 (5 bases each). Germline assignment: CDR1 SGHTA and CDR2 FQGNSA. This CDR3 is 15 amino acids long. The V end was cut by 5 bases, the J end by 6 bases, with 16 bases between. The CDR3, as DNA: TGTGCCAGCAGCGATCAGGGACCGGCCCCCGGGGAGCTGTTTTTT. Encoded protein: CASSDQGPAPGELFF.

About this clonotype itself: This could be a read error, since a much larger clone is one nucleotide away. This chain links TRBV14 with TRBJ1-1, with 9 bases fitting TRBD1. The CDR3 is made up of 16 amino acids. From germline, CDR1 is SGHDN and CDR2 FVKESK. The CDR3 region is CASSHRTGTGNAEAFF. The CDR3, as DNA: TGTGCCAGCAGCCACAGAACCGGGACAGGGAACGCTGAAGCTTTCTTT.

The chain couples TRBV2 to TRBJ2-1; a weak D match, TRBD2 (6 bases). With 2 bases removed from V and 2 bases from J, the gap between germline ends came to 10 bases. In germline, CDR1 is SNHLY, CDR2 FYNNEI. There are 15 residues in the CDR3. The CDR3 DNA is TGTGCCAGCAGTGAACTATTAGCGGCCTACAATGAGCAGTTCTTC. It encodes CASSELLAAYNEQFF.

The chain joins TRBV19 to TRBJ1-1, with 7 positions matching TRBD1. CDR1 is LNHDA and CDR2 is SQIVND in the germline V gene (reference sequence). J was trimmed by 4 bases and V by 9 bases; bases with no gene match: 14. CDR3 length: 15 amino acids. The chain's CDR3 is CASRRQGVARTEAFF. The CDR3 nucleotides read TGTGCCAGCCGAAGACAGGGAGTAGCACGCACTGAAGCTTTCTTT.

This clonotype showed up many times. The chain links TRBV7-2 to TRBJ2-7, with a weak D call TRBD1 (5 bases). Germline CDR1 and CDR2: SGHTA and FQGNSA. Trimming took off 2 bases at V and 3 bases at J, with 14 bases between the two ends. The CDR3 is 15 residues long. Here the CDR3 reads CASSLLGQINYEQYF. The CDR3, as DNA: TGTGCCAGCAGCTTATTGGGGCAGATAAACTACGAGCAGTACTTC.

This clonotype appeared a few times. The chain is built from TRBV4-3 and TRBJ1-2, with TRBD1 identical over 8 bases. Germline V gene lookup returns CDR1 LGHNA and CDR2 YSLEER. After removal of 0 bases from V and 4 bases from J, the junction contained 4 bases not matched to a gene. This CDR3 contains 15 residues. The CDR3 is CASSQDMTGVYGYTF. The CDR3 nucleotides read TGCGCCAGCAGCCAAGACATGACAGGGGTCTATGGCTACACCTTC.

This clonotype was seen many times. The chain joins TRBV12-3 or TRBV12-4 to TRBJ1-2, with D possibly TRBD1 on 6 matching bases. Trimming left V 5 bases short and J 8 bases short, with 15 bases between. This CDR3 spans 13 amino acids. CDR3 bases: TGTGCCAGCAGTCCTCAAGGGGGGGGGGGCTACACCTTC. Translation: CASSPQGGGGYTF.

This clonotype was counted ten times or more. The chain joins TRBV11-2 to TRBJ1-2; D is unresolved. V gave up 6 bases and J gave up 7 bases, with 9 bases separating them. The CDR3 consists of 11 residues. Germline V gene sequence: CDR1 SGHAT, CDR2 FQNNGV. Here the CDR3 reads CASSLVSGYTF. In DNA, the CDR3 is TGTGCCAGCAGTCTGGTCAGTGGCTACACCTTC.

The chain couples TRBV28 to TRBJ2-7; unclear D gene. Looked up from germline, CDR1 is MDHEN and CDR2 is SYDVKM. The CDR3 totals 13 residues. V was shortened by 10 bases and J by 5 bases, with 18 bases between the two germline ends. The CDR3: CATKTVPGDEQYF. CDR3 bases: TGTGCCACTAAGACGGTACCAGGCGACGAGCAGTACTTC.

This clonotype occurred many times. V is TRBV11-2 and J is TRBJ2-7; TRBD2 matches 8 bases. The CDR3 extends over 17 amino acids. Germline values: CDR1 SGHAT, CDR2 FQNNGV. Trimming at V came to 1 base and at J to 0 bases, leaving 8 bases not matched to a gene. The CDR3, as DNA: TGTGCCAGCAGCTTAGCGGTCGGTCTAGCGGGCTCCTACGAGCAGTACTTC. Protein product: CASSLAVGLAGSYEQYF.

In its sample, this clonotype was seen many times. This chain connects TRBV28 to TRBJ2-7; a possible D gene is TRBD1 (5 bases). Trimming took 5 bases from V and 4 from J, leaving 21 bases between them. CDR1 is MDHEN and CDR2 is SYDVKM in the germline V gene. The length of the CDR3 is 16 residues. CDR3 in amino acids: CASSPDISTTYYEQYF. The CDR3 bases are TGTGCCAGCAGTCCGGACATCTCCACAACCTATTACGAGCAGTACTTC.

This clonotype was detected only a few times. J is TRBJ2-1 and V is TRBV4-3; D is possibly TRBD2 (5 bases). The CDR3 totals 15 residues. The V gene's germline CDR1 is LGHNA and CDR2 YSLEER. The V gene lost 2 bases and the J gene lost 1 base, with 9 bases spanning the gap. The CDR3 sequence: CASSQLAESYNEQFF. CDR3 DNA sequence: TGCGCCAGCAGCCAACTAGCTGAATCCTACAATGAGCAGTTCTTC.

In its sample, this clonotype was seen once. This chain joins TRBV6-1 and TRBJ1-5, with D possibly matching TRBD1 (5 bases). The CDR3 runs to 15 residues. Trimming took 7 bases from V and 4 from J, leaving 17 bases between them. The germline V gene encodes CDR1 MNHNS and CDR2 SASEGT. CDR3 sequence (DNA): TGTGCCAGCAACGCCGGGACCTACTTAAATCAGCCCCAGCATTTT. This encodes CASNAGTYLNQPQHF.

This clonotype was recorded a few times. The rearrangement uses TRBV10-3 and TRBJ2-7, with D possibly being TRBD2 (5 bases). Deletions cut 6 bases from V and 0 bases from J, with 15 bases between. The CDR3 is made up of 15 amino acids. Germline loops: CDR1 ENHRY, CDR2 SYGVKD. In DNA, the CDR3 is TGTGCCATCAGATCAGGACTCACGAGCTCCTACGAGCAGTACTTC. This codes for CAIRSGLTSSYEQYF.

Note on this clonotype: A much larger clone is a single base away; this may be a read error. The CDR3 reads CASSSGTGYEKLFF. CDR3 DNA sequence: TGTGCCAGCAGCTCCGGGACAGGGTATGAAAAACTGTTTTTT. V gene TRBV7-6 combines with J gene TRBJ1-4, with 9 bases matching TRBD1. V shed 4 bases and J 6 bases; nucleotides not matched to a gene: 3. CDR1 is SGHVS and CDR2 is FNYEAQ in the germline V gene. This CDR3 is built from 14 residues.

This clonotype showed up just a few times. This chain links TRBV7-2 with TRBJ2-4; 7 bases match TRBD2. The CDR3 runs 15 residues. CDR1 is SGHTA, CDR2 FQGNSA, per germline. Trimming took 5 bases from V and 3 from J; bases not matched to a gene: 7. CDR3 sequence reads: CASSRGGGVKNIQYF. The CDR3 DNA follows: TGTGCCAGCAGCCGCGGGGGAGGGGTCAAAAACATTCAGTACTTC.

To note about this clonotype: Just one base apart from a much larger clone, this may be a read error. V is TRBV6-2 or TRBV6-3 and J is TRBJ2-2; 11 bases match TRBD2. Germline CDR1 MNHEY, CDR2 SVGEGT. The CDR3 runs 17 residues. V shed 0 bases and J 7 bases; nucleotides not matched to a gene: 7. CDR3 amino acids: CASSYSRSGRAIGELFF. DNA for the CDR3: TGTGCCAGCAGTTACTCCCGTAGCGGGAGGGCCATCGGGGAGCTGTTTTTT.

The table lists this clonotype with a few counts. This sequence joins TRBV7-9 and TRBJ2-2; 9 bases are a match to TRBD1. Germline CDR1 reads SEHNR; CDR2 reads FQNEAQ (reference sequence). The CDR3 runs to 13 residues. The V and J ends lost 5 bases and 5 bases, in that order; junction bases with no gene match: 0. The CDR3 loop is CASSGTGTGELFF. In DNA, the CDR3 is TGTGCCAGCAGCGGGACAGGGACCGGGGAGCTGTTTTTT. The full variable domain, its missing parts supplied by reference TRBV7-9 and TRBJ2-2, is DTGVSQNPRHKITKRGQNVTFRCDPISEHNRLYWYRQTLGQGPEFLTYFQNEAQLEKSRLLSDRFSAERPKGSFSTLEIQRTEQGDSAMYLCASSGTGTGELFFGEGSRLTVL.

This clonotype was found a few times. The chain uses TRBV18 and TRBJ1-4, with TRBD1 matching over 7 bases. The V gene's germline CDR1 is KGHSH and CDR2 LQKENI. Trimming cost V 8 bases and J 6 bases; bases outside gene matches: 6. This CDR3 comprises 13 residues. CDR3 sequence reads: CASRGQSYEKLFF. The CDR3 DNA follows: TGTGCCAGCCGGGGACAGTCATATGAAAAACTGTTTTTT.

This sequence joins TRBV6-2 or TRBV6-3 and TRBJ2-1, with D tentatively TRBD1 or TRBD2 (5 bases each). The CDR3 spans 12 residues. The ends were cut back, 2 bases at V and 6 bases at J, with 5 bases in the middle. CDR1 MNHEY and CDR2 SVGEGT come from the germline V gene. The DNA for the CDR3 is TGTGCCAGCAGTTACGGGACCAATGAGCAGTTCTTC. Translated, it gives CASSYGTNEQFF.

This clonotype appeared many times. This chain uses TRBV28 with TRBJ2-7; D tentatively reads TRBD1 or TRBD2 (7 bases each). Germline assignment: CDR1 MDHEN and CDR2 SYDVKM. There are 14 residues in the CDR3. V was shortened by 5 bases and J by 3 bases, with 14 bases between the two germline ends. The CDR3 DNA is TGTGCCAGCAGTCGGGGGGACAGCGACTACGAGCAGTACTTC. Its protein product is CASSRGDSDYEQYF.

This clonotype turned up a few times. V usage is TRBV3-1 and J usage is TRBJ2-7, with 8 bases lining up with TRBD2. With 2 bases clipped from V and 1 base from J, the junction kept 7 bases outside the gene matches. The length of the CDR3 is 16 residues. CDR1 is LGHDT and CDR2 is YNNKEL in the germline V gene (reference sequence). This CDR3 reads CASSQTLSSGSYEQYF. The CDR3 nucleotides read TGTGCCAGCAGCCAAACCCTGTCTAGCGGGTCCTACGAGCAGTACTTC.